The T cell receptor beta chain under discussion was sequenced for a study of glioma-infiltrating T cells after dendritic cell vaccination. Notes on the study in general: Longer survival after dendritic cell vaccination followed higher pretreatment TIL content.

The assay was immunoSEQ multiplex PCR, and TCRdb's table has in-frame clones only and misses some. The sample shows around 67,000 clones, around 81% of them seen only once. On this clone itself: Its cognate antigen is unknown. This specimen includes other DNA sequences encoding the same CDR3.

Before vaccination, two weeks after the third vaccination, and at progression, PBMC were collected. The CDR3 consists of 13 residues. With V trimmed by 6 bases and J by 3 bases, 5 bases remained unmatched. Germline lookup yields CDR1 MNHNS and CDR2 SASEGT. This sequence joins TRBV6-1 and TRBJ2-7; 7 positions match TRBD1. The sample here was blood, taken before dendritic cell vaccination. This receptor was identified in a human donor with glioblastoma. CDR3 sequence: CASRGDRLYEQYF. CDR3 nucleotides: TGTGCCAGCAGAGGGGACAGACTCTACGAGCAGTACTTC.